One sample yielded the 23 T cell receptor beta chains listed below, sequenced in a study of blood T cell repertoires in COVID-19. The table came from immunoSEQ multiplex PCR; TCRdb's copy has only in-frame clones and leaves some out. The sample comprises approximately 70,000 clones, roughly 90% of which are singletons, and over 0.95% rests with the top ten. Sequences were obtained from peripheral blood. These receptors all stem from a woman in her sixties with acute or convalescent COVID-19.

The chain recombines TRBV27 with TRBJ2-6, with 7 bases matching TRBD1. With V trimmed by 3 bases and J by 0 bases, 2 bases remained unmatched. The CDR3 is 16 amino acids. Germline V gene lookup returns CDR1 MNHEY and CDR2 SMNVEV (reference sequence). The CDR3 is CASSFYRGSGANVLTF. DNA for the CDR3: TGTGCCAGCAGTTTCTACAGGGGCTCTGGGGCCAACGTCCTGACTTTC.

The rearrangement joins TRBV14 to TRBJ2-4; weak D call: TRBD1 (5 bases). The CDR3 is 16 amino acids. Germline values: CDR1 SGHDN, CDR2 FVKESK. V lost 4 bases and J 8 bases, leaving 21 bases between the germline ends. The CDR3 DNA follows: TGTGCCAGCAGCCGGATCTCTTCCGGCAGGGTTGACATTCAGTACTTC. Translated: CASSRISSGRVDIQYF.

This clone occurred a few times. In DNA, the CDR3 is TGTGCCAGCAGTTACCCAGGGGGCCGTCGCGCAGATACGCAGTATTTT. Its translation: CASSYPGGRRADTQYF. This chain connects TRBV6-5 to TRBJ2-3; 8 bases fit TRBD1. The CDR3 consists of 16 residues. Germline V gene sequence: CDR1 MNHEY, CDR2 SVGAGI. Trimming at V came to 2 bases and at J to 4 bases, leaving 8 bases not matched to a gene.

V is TRBV7-9 and J is TRBJ2-4, with a weak D call TRBD2 (5 bases). This CDR3 is built from 13 residues. Germline CDR1 and CDR2: SEHNR and FQNEAQ (reference sequence). V gave up 4 bases and J gave up 6 bases, with 10 bases separating them. Here the CDR3 reads CASSSGLRNIQYF. The CDR3 DNA reads TGTGCCAGCAGCTCCGGACTTCGAAACATTCAGTACTTC.

This chain connects TRBV4-1 to TRBJ1-2; 8 bases agree with TRBD1. The CDR3 covers 15 residues. CDR1 and CDR2 from the germline V gene are MGHRA and YSYEKL. With V trimmed by 4 bases and J by 8 bases, 12 bases remained unmatched. CDR3 residues: CASSRDQTGDEGYTF. The CDR3 bases are TGCGCCAGCAGCCGCGACCAGACAGGGGACGAGGGCTACACCTTC.

The chain joins TRBV18 to TRBJ2-3, with 7 bases fitting TRBD2. CDR1 is KGHSH, CDR2 LQKENI, per germline. J gave up 0 bases and V 8 bases, and 20 bases lay outside the gene matches. The CDR3 is made up of 19 amino acids. DNA of the CDR3: TGTGCCAGCCCCCTAGGATCCCCGGGAGGCCACTCTAGCACAGATACGCAGTATTTT. This gives the protein CASPLGSPGGHSSTDTQYF.

Notes on this clone: An end of the junction differs from the germline gene, which may be a read error. The V gene is TRBV9, the J gene TRBJ2-6; 9 bases fit TRBD2. The CDR3 runs 19 residues. Germline V gene lookup returns CDR1 SGDLS and CDR2 YYNGEE. The CDR3 nucleotides are TGTGCCAGCAGCGTAGGTCGACTAGCGGCGACCTCTAGGGCCAACGTCCTGACTTTC. This sequence encodes CASSVGRLAATSRANVLTF.

This chain joins TRBV6-1 and TRBJ1-2, with a weak D call TRBD1 (5 bases). The CDR3 spans 14 residues. V lost 3 bases and J lost 5, with 13 bases in between. Germline V lookup: CDR1 MNHNS, CDR2 SASEGT. CDR3 region: CASSDRGSLYGYTF. The DNA of the CDR3 is TGTGCCAGCAGTGATAGGGGATCATTATATGGCTACACCTTC.

The gene calls are TRBV6-6 and TRBJ2-1, with TRBD2 as a possible D gene (7 bases). V dropped 5 bases and J dropped 5 bases, with 19 bases sitting between them. The CDR3 runs 16 residues. Per germline, CDR1 MNHNY and CDR2 SVGAGI (reference sequence). The CDR3 DNA sequence: TGTGCCAGCAGTCGGGCACGGGGGGCCCCTGACAATGAGCAGTTCTTC. It codes for CASSRARGAPDNEQFF.

The chain employs TRBV5-1 and TRBJ1-1; D may be TRBD1 (5 bases). This CDR3 region has 16 residues. CDR1 and CDR2 (germline): SGHRS, YFSETQ. Trimming left V 3 bases short and J 0 bases short, with 15 bases between. The CDR3 here is CASSWYPEDMNTEAFF. CDR3 nucleotide sequence: TGCGCCAGCAGCTGGTACCCAGAGGACATGAACACTGAAGCTTTCTTT. Drawing the rest from reference TRBV5-1 and TRBJ1-1, the complete variable domain is KAGVTQTPRYLIKTRGQQVTLSCSPISGHRSVSWYQQTPGQGLQFLFEYFSETQRNKGNFPGRFSGRQFSNSRSEMNVSTLELGDSALYLCASSWYPEDMNTEAFFGQGTRLTVV.

This chain uses TRBV2 with TRBJ1-1; a weak D match, TRBD1 (5 bases). Germline lookup yields CDR1 SNHLY and CDR2 FYNNEI. V lost 5 bases and J 1 base, leaving 11 bases between the germline ends. The length of the CDR3 is 14 residues. The CDR3 sequence is CASSPGRANTEAFF. Written as DNA, the CDR3 is TGTGCCAGCAGTCCTGGCAGGGCGAACACTGAAGCTTTCTTT.

The rearrangement uses TRBV19 and TRBJ2-1; maybe TRBD1 (6 bases). This CDR3 spans 15 amino acids. Germline V lookup: CDR1 LNHDA, CDR2 SQIVND (reference sequence). The V end was cut by 5 bases, the J end by 10 bases, with 21 bases between. CDR3 amino acids: CASSEQKQGPGEQFF. CDR3 bases: TGTGCCAGTAGTGAACAGAAACAGGGCCCGGGGGAGCAGTTCTTC. Complete variable domain (other parts from reference TRBV19 and TRBJ2-1): DGGITQSPKYLFRKEGQNVTLSCEQNLNHDAMYWYRQDPGQGLRLIYYSQIVNDFQKGDIAEGYSVSREKKESFPLTVTSAQKNPTAFYLCASSEQKQGPGEQFFGPGTRLTVL.

V is TRBV15 and J is TRBJ2-1; 8 bases are a match to TRBD2. The CDR3 has 16 amino acids. Germline CDR1 is LNHNV and CDR2 is YYDKDF (reference sequence). J was trimmed by 5 bases and V by 6 bases; bases with no gene match: 12. The CDR3 bases are TGTGCCACCAGTTCCCCCGGGGGGGGCCGGGACAATGAGCAGTTCTTC. Its translation: CATSSPGGGRDNEQFF.

The chain carries TRBV4-1 and TRBJ1-1, with 9 bases fitting TRBD1. Germline CDR1 MGHRA, CDR2 YSYEKL. Trimming removed 0 bases from V and 5 bases from J; junction bases left unmatched: 4. This CDR3 is built from 15 residues. CDR3 in DNA: TGCGCCAGCAGCCAAGAGGGACAGGGTTTGACTGAAGCTTTCTTT. Its protein product is CASSQEGQGLTEAFF.

The V gene is TRBV4-3, the J gene TRBJ1-2; 10 bases match TRBD1. The CDR3 contains 15 residues. Germline CDR1 and CDR2: LGHNA and YSLEER. V lost 0 bases to trimming and J lost 5 bases; unmatched junction nucleotides: 3. CDR3 DNA: TGCGCCAGCAGCCAAGAAGACAGGGGGCCTTATGGCTACACCTTC. This gives the protein CASSQEDRGPYGYTF.

The chain employs TRBV19 and TRBJ1-1; maybe TRBD1 (6 bases). Germline CDR1 is LNHDA and CDR2 is SQIVND (reference sequence). This CDR3 spans 14 amino acids. V lost 7 bases to trimming and J lost 2 bases, with 14 bases between them. CDR3: CASIEVRGNTEAFF. The CDR3 DNA sequence: TGTGCCAGTATCGAGGTCAGGGGTAACACTGAAGCTTTCTTT.

V is TRBV5-4 and J is TRBJ2-5; weak D call: TRBD2 (6 bases). The CDR3 sequence is 13 residues long. Trimming removed 3 bases at V and 4 bases at J, with 10 bases between. Looked up from germline, CDR1 is SGHNT and CDR2 is YYREEE (reference sequence). The CDR3 loop reads CASSSWGGETQYF. The CDR3 nucleotides are TGTGCCAGCAGCTCATGGGGAGGAGAGACCCAGTACTTC.

The chain has TRBV18 and TRBJ2-7, with D tentatively TRBD2 (6 bases). Germline assignment: CDR1 KGHSH and CDR2 LQKENI. The CDR3 extends over 13 amino acids. Trimming took off 3 bases at V and 7 bases at J, with 13 bases between the two ends. CDR3 residues: CASSPKRVGEQYV. CDR3 DNA sequence: TGTGCCAGCTCACCGAAGCGGGTAGGGGAGCAGTACGTC.

The chain joins TRBV2 to TRBJ2-5; 11 bases are shared with TRBD1. Germline V CDR1 and CDR2: SNHLY, FYNNEI. This CDR3 is 14 amino acids long. J was trimmed by 6 bases and V by 5 bases; bases with no gene match: 5. CDR3 nucleotide sequence: TGTGCCAGCAGTATAGGACAGGGGGCGAAGACCCAGTACTTC. Amino acid sequence: CASSIGQGAKTQYF.

The sample holds one count of this clone. The chain has TRBV7-9 and TRBJ1-4; 7 nucleotides match TRBD1. This CDR3 spans 15 amino acids. Looked up from germline, CDR1 is SEHNR and CDR2 is FQNEAQ (reference sequence). Trimming cost V 5 bases and J 6 bases; bases outside gene matches: 9. The CDR3, as DNA: TGTGCCAGCAGCCCCCGGGACAGCTATTATGAAAAACTGTTTTTT. Translated: CASSPRDSYYEKLFF. Full variable domain (rest looked up from reference TRBV7-9 and TRBJ1-4): DTGVSQNPRHKITKRGQNVTFRCDPISEHNRLYWYRQTLGQGPEFLTYFQNEAQLEKSRLLSDRFSAERPKGSFSTLEIQRTEQGDSAMYLCASSPRDSYYEKLFFGSGTQLSVL.

The chain uses TRBV25-1 and TRBJ2-2; TRBD1 might be the D (6 bases). The V end was cut by 1 base, the J end by 6 bases, with 15 bases between. Per germline, CDR1 MGHDK and CDR2 SYGVNS. The CDR3 runs 16 residues. The CDR3 nucleotides are TGTGCCAGCAGTGAATTAGGCAGGGGAGCGGCCGGGGAGCTGTTTTTT. Protein sequence: CASSELGRGAAGELFF.

In DNA, the CDR3 is TGTGCCAGCAGCCAAGAATGGGGACTAGCGGACCGGGGGAATGAGCAGTTCTTC. Translating gives CASSQEWGLADRGNEQFF. The chain couples TRBV4-2 to TRBJ2-1; 11 nucleotides line up with TRBD2. The CDR3 contains 18 residues. With V trimmed by 0 bases and J by 7 bases, 11 bases remained unmatched. Germline loops: CDR1 LGHNA, CDR2 YNFKEQ.

This clone was recorded a few times. The chain combines TRBV28 with TRBJ2-4; TRBD1 might be the D (6 bases). The CDR3 totals 15 residues. The germline V gene has CDR1 MDHEN and CDR2 SYDVKM. V was shortened by 3 bases and J by 0 bases, with 9 bases between the two germline ends. In DNA, the CDR3 is TGTGCCAGCAGTTTTAGGGGGATAGCCAAAAACATTCAGTACTTC. It is translated as CASSFRGIAKNIQYF.